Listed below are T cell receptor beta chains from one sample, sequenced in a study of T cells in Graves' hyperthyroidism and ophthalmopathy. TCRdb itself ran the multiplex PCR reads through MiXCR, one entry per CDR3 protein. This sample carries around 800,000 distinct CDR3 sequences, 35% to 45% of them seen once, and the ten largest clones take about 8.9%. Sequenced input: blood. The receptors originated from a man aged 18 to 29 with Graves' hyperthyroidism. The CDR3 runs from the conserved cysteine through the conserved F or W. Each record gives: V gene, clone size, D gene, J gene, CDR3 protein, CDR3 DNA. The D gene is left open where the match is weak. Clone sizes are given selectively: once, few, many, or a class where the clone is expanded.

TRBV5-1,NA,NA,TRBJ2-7,CASSLGGGTYYEQYF,TGCGCCAGCAGCTTGGGGGGGGGCACATACTACGAGCAGTACTTC
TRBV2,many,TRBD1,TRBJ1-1,CASRAPGGEAFF,TGTGCCAGCAGGGCCCCAGGGGGGGAAGCTTTCTTT
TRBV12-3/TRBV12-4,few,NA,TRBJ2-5,CASSSSGRETQYF,TGTGCCAGCAGTTCGTCGGGACGGGAGACCCAGTACTTC
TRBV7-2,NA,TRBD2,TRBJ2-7,CASSGRGLAGDQYF,TGTGCCAGCAGCGGCCGAGGACTAGCGGGAGACCAGTACTTC
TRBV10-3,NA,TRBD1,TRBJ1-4,CAIRGDRGDEKLFF,TGTGCCATCAGGGGAGACAGGGGAGATGAAAAACTGTTTTTT
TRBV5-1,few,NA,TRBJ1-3,CASSLLGQGTAGNTIYF,TGCGCCAGCAGCTTGTTGGGGCAGGGGACGGCTGGAAACACCATATATTTT
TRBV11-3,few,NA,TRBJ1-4,CASSWGGKLFF,TGTGCCAGCAGCTGGGGCGGGAAACTGTTTTTT
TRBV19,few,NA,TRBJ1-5,CASTQGGWQPQHF,TGTGCCAGCACCCAGGGAGGTTGGCAGCCCCAGCATTTT
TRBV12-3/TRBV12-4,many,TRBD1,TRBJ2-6,CASRETGLANVLTF,TGTGCCAGCAGAGAGACAGGGCTGGCCAACGTCCTGACTTTC
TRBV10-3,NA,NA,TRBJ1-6,CASSYGQNSPLHF,TGTGCCAGCAGTTACGGACAGAATTCACCCCTCCACTTT
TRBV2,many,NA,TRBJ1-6,CASSEGALLHF,TGTGCCAGCAGTGAAGGGGCACTACTCCACTTT
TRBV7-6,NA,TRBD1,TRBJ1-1,CASGRQGRGNTEAFF,TGTGCCAGCGGTCGACAGGGGAGGGGGAACACTGAAGCTTTCTTT
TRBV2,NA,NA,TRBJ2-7,CASYPTRPRLWDEQYF,TGTGCCAGCTATCCGACCAGGCCAAGGCTGTGGGACGAGCAGTACTTC
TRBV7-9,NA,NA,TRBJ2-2,CASSLFRQTNTGELFF,TGTGCCAGCAGCTTATTCCGACAGACCAACACCGGGGAGCTGTTTTTT
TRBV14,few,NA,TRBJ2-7,CASSQGIGEQYF,TGTGCCAGCAGCCAAGGTATAGGCGAGCAGTACTTC
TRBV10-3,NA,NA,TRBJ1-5,CAISSDGTSQHF,TGTGCCATCAGTTCAGACGGCACCTCCCAGCATTTT
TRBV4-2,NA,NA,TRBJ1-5,CASSQVGEYSNQPQHF,TGTGCCAGCAGCCAGGTAGGGGAGTATAGCAATCAGCCCCAGCATTTT
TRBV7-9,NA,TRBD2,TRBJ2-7,CASSNLAGASYEQYF,TGTGCCAGCAGCAACTTAGCGGGGGCTTCCTACGAGCAGTACTTC